These 23 T cell receptor beta chains share one sample of origin, sequenced in a study of cytomegalovirus exposure and HLA in healthy donors. Primers included in the PCR were 60 Vbeta and 13 Jbeta primers. Sequencing used immunoSEQ multiplex PCR; TCRdb keeps in-frame clones, though not all of them. The sample lists approximately 59,000 clones; approximately 82% were seen once. The specimen sequenced was PBMCs. These receptors were taken from a girl aged 5-17 years in good health and CMV-seropositive.

J is TRBJ2-7 and V is TRBV27, with a possible D match to TRBD2 (6 bases). With 6 bases removed from V and 0 bases from J, the gap between germline ends came to 9 bases. Germline assignment: CDR1 MNHEY and CDR2 SMNVEV (reference sequence). CDR3 length: 13 amino acids. CDR3 amino acids: CASRQTSSYEQYF. CDR3 DNA sequence: TGTGCCAGCAGGCAGACTAGCTCCTACGAGCAGTACTTC.

This chain links TRBV6-5 with TRBJ1-1; D is undetermined. V was clipped by 2 bases and J by 3 bases, with 16 bases between them. The length of the CDR3 is 16 residues. The germline V gene has CDR1 MNHEY and CDR2 SVGAGI. The CDR3 reads CASSYRAGNGHTEAFF. CDR3 sequence (DNA): TGTGCCAGCAGTTACCGAGCGGGGAATGGTCACACTGAAGCTTTCTTT.

J is TRBJ2-7 and V is TRBV5-8; 7 bases fit TRBD1. The CDR3 runs 18 residues. Trimming took 1 base from V and 6 from J; bases not matched to a gene: 19. From germline, CDR1 is SGHTS and CDR2 YDEGEE. The CDR3 is CASSLRFATGVHHGEQYF. CDR3 DNA sequence: TGTGCCAGCAGCTTGAGGTTCGCAACAGGGGTCCACCACGGCGAGCAGTACTTC.

This chain connects TRBV2 to TRBJ2-7, with 7 nucleotides matching TRBD1. Germline values: CDR1 SNHLY, CDR2 FYNNEI. The V and J ends lost 8 bases and 2 bases, in that order; junction bases with no gene match: 12. The CDR3 loop spans 15 amino acids. As DNA, the CDR3 is TGTGCCAGCTATCCTCCGGGACAGTCAGCCTACGAGCAGTACTTC. Its translation is CASYPPGQSAYEQYF.

The chain combines TRBV28 with TRBJ1-5; no definite D call. Germline CDR1 is MDHEN and CDR2 is SYDVKM. Trimming left V 6 bases short and J 4 bases short, with 7 bases between. This CDR3 has 12 amino acids. The CDR3 DNA sequence: TGTGCCAGCAGGTCCCTGAATCAGCCCCAGCATTTT. It is translated as CASRSLNQPQHF.

The chain couples TRBV21-1 to TRBJ2-7; the D segment call TRBD1 is taken from the table without a DNA check. TRBV21-1 is designated a pseudogene. The length of the CDR3 is 15 residues. The CDR3 DNA reads as TGTGCCAGCAGCCGTCGGACAGGGATCTCCTACGAGCAGTACTTC. Translated: CASSRRTGISYEQYF.

The J gene is TRBJ2-1, the V gene TRBV13, with TRBD2 as a possible D gene (5 bases). The CDR3 is 14 residues long. The germline V gene has CDR1 PRHDT and CDR2 FYEKMQ (reference sequence). Trimming took 0 bases from V and 8 from J, leaving 11 bases between them. CDR3 sequence reads: CASSLGTRVDEQFF. CDR3 sequence (DNA): TGTGCCAGCAGCTTAGGCACGCGGGTTGATGAGCAGTTCTTC.

The J gene is TRBJ1-2, the V gene TRBV27, with D possibly being TRBD1 (5 bases). V lost 6 bases to trimming and J lost 4 bases, with 18 bases between them. The germline V gene has CDR1 MNHEY and CDR2 SMNVEV (reference sequence). CDR3 length: 15 amino acids. The CDR3, as DNA: TGTGCCAGCAGACTGGAGAGCAGGGCGAGCTATGGCTACACCTTC. This sequence encodes CASRLESRASYGYTF.

The rearrangement joins TRBV4-1 to TRBJ1-1, with D hard to call. The CDR3 loop spans 15 amino acids. Trimming shortened V by 4 bases and J by 1 base, and 13 bases separated the two germline ends. Germline V lookup: CDR1 MGHRA, CDR2 YSYEKL. The CDR3 reads CASSRLDGWNTEAFF. Written as DNA, the CDR3 is TGCGCCAGCAGCCGCCTTGACGGGTGGAACACTGAAGCTTTCTTT.

This chain connects TRBV10-3 to TRBJ1-2; D is ambiguous. V lost 3 bases, J lost 8 bases, and 16 bases lay in between. This CDR3 has 14 residues. Germline lookup yields CDR1 ENHRY and CDR2 SYGVKD. This chain's CDR3 is CAISDQPPSNGYTF. The CDR3 coding sequence is TGTGCCATCAGTGATCAACCACCTAGCAACGGCTACACCTTC.

This clone has a handful of counts. DNA for the CDR3: TGTGCCAGCACCTTACAGGGGACGGGGACTGAAGCTTTCTTT. Protein: CASTLQGTGTEAFF. The chain links TRBV6-6 to TRBJ1-1; 7 bases line up with TRBD1. Losses at the gene ends were 7 bases for V and 5 bases for J; bases not matched to a gene: 10. Germline V gene lookup returns CDR1 MNHNY and CDR2 SVGAGI (reference sequence). The length of the CDR3 is 14 residues.

The chain couples TRBV7-2 to TRBJ2-7; 10 bases align to TRBD1. The CDR3 consists of 15 residues. Germline lookup yields CDR1 SGHTA and CDR2 FQGNSA. V lost 5 bases and J lost 4; bases outside the gene matches: 8. CDR3 nucleotide sequence: TGTGCCAGCAGCCCTAGGGACAGGGGAGGGTACGAGCAGTACTTC. Protein product: CASSPRDRGGYEQYF. Filled out from reference TRBV7-2 and TRBJ2-7, the complete variable domain reads GAGVSQSPSNKVTEKGKDVELRCDPISGHTALYWYRQSLGQGLEFLIYFQGNSAPDKSGLPSDRFSAERTGGSVSTLTIQRTQQEDSAVYLCASSPRDRGGYEQYFGPGTRLTVT.

The chain employs TRBV27 and TRBJ1-1, with D perhaps TRBD1 (6 bases). V was pared by 6 bases and J by 6 bases, with 17 bases between. This CDR3 has 14 amino acids. Germline CDR1 reads MNHEY; CDR2 reads SMNVEV (reference sequence). The CDR3 region is CASSPDRFRAEAFF. The CDR3 DNA sequence: TGTGCCAGCAGCCCCGACAGGTTTAGGGCTGAAGCTTTCTTT.

This chain links TRBV5-4 with TRBJ2-1, with TRBD2 matching 11 bases. The germline V gene encodes CDR1 SGHNT and CDR2 YYREEE (reference sequence). The CDR3 totals 15 residues. Trimming removed 7 bases from V and 7 bases from J; junction bases left unmatched: 10. The CDR3 nucleotides read TGTGCCAGCCGCTCCGGGACTAGCGGTCTGAATGAGCAGTTCTTC. Translation gives CASRSGTSGLNEQFF.

Details on this clone: Other DNA sequences in this sample translate to the same CDR3. The gene calls are TRBV6-5 and TRBJ2-3; TRBD2 might be the D (5 bases). V shed 3 bases and J shed 0 bases, with 7 bases lying between them. The CDR3 is 14 amino acids. In germline, CDR1 is MNHEY, CDR2 SVGAGI. The CDR3 protein is CASSYSGSTDTQYF. The CDR3 DNA follows: TGTGCCAGCAGTTATTCGGGGAGCACAGATACGCAGTATTTT.

The V and J genes are TRBV28 and TRBJ1-5; D possibly corresponds to TRBD1 (6 bases). Germline CDR1 and CDR2: MDHEN and SYDVKM. The CDR3 runs 16 residues. Trimming stripped 4 bases from V and 4 bases from J, with 17 bases between. The CDR3 coding sequence is TGTGCCAGCAGTTCGCCGGTCAGGGGAACTAATCAGCCCCAGCATTTT. This encodes CASSSPVRGTNQPQHF.

This rearrangement joins TRBV19 to TRBJ2-7, with TRBD2 as a possible D gene (5 bases). V was pared by 5 bases and J by 0 bases, with 11 bases between. Germline lookup yields CDR1 LNHDA and CDR2 SQIVND (reference sequence). CDR3 length: 14 residues. CDR3 sequence reads: CASSLRDTSYEQYF. CDR3 bases: TGTGCCAGTAGTCTTCGGGATACCTCCTACGAGCAGTACTTC.

This sequence joins TRBV2 and TRBJ1-5; no clear D gene. Germline lookup yields CDR1 SNHLY and CDR2 FYNNEI. Trimming cost V 3 bases and J 0 bases, with 9 bases left between them. The CDR3 runs 15 residues. The CDR3 here is CASSERSASNQPQHF. The CDR3 coding sequence is TGTGCCAGCAGTGAGAGGTCAGCTAGCAATCAGCCCCAGCATTTT.

The genes are TRBV27 and TRBJ2-7, with unresolved D. The V gene lost 4 bases and the J gene lost 2 bases, with 3 bases spanning the gap. The CDR3 contains 11 residues. From germline, CDR1 is MNHEY and CDR2 SMNVEV (reference sequence). The CDR3 loop is CASSSAYEQYF. DNA for the CDR3: TGTGCCAGCAGTTCCGCCTACGAGCAGTACTTC.

The chain employs TRBV14 and TRBJ1-5; no definite D call. V gave up 5 bases and J gave up 6 bases, with 8 bases separating them. In germline, CDR1 is SGHDN, CDR2 FVKESK. The CDR3 extends over 12 amino acids. CDR3 in amino acids: CASSKGSQPQHF. CDR3 in DNA: TGTGCCAGCAGCAAAGGGAGTCAGCCCCAGCATTTT.

Only a few counts were recorded for this clone. Here the CDR3 reads CASSSGQGNEKLFF. The CDR3 nucleotides read TGTGCCAGCAGCTCAGGACAGGGTAATGAAAAACTGTTTTTT. The rearrangement uses TRBV6-6 and TRBJ1-4, with 8 bases that match TRBD1. CDR3 length equals 14 residues. Germline loops: CDR1 MNHNY, CDR2 SVGAGI (reference sequence). V trimming: 6 bases; J trimming: 4 bases; junction bases outside the gene matches: 4.

This chain uses TRBV21-1 with TRBJ1-1. TRBV21-1 counts as a pseudogene. This CDR3 has 13 amino acids. CDR3 residues: CASTTLGNTEAFF. The CDR3 DNA reads TGTGCCAGTACCACCCTAGGGAACACTGAAGCTTTCTTT.

The chain uses TRBV6-4 and TRBJ2-5, with 14 bases fitting TRBD2. CDR3 size: 16 residues. Losses at the gene ends were 0 bases for V and 4 bases for J; bases not matched to a gene: 1. Germline CDR1 is MRHNA and CDR2 is SNTAGT. This chain's CDR3 is CASSDSTSGGAETQYF. CDR3 bases: TGTGCCAGCAGTGACTCGACTAGCGGGGGGGCAGAGACCCAGTACTTC.